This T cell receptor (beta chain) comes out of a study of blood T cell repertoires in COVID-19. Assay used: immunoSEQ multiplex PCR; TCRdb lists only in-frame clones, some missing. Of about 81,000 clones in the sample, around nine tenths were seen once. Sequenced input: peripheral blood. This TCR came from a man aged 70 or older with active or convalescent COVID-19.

The CDR3 reads CASRPPGTQNTEAFF. The CDR3 bases are TGCGCCAGCAGGCCCCCCGGGACACAGAACACTGAAGCTTTCTTT. This chain uses TRBV5-1 with TRBJ1-1; D might be TRBD1 (6 bases). V lost 5 bases to trimming and J lost 1 base, with 15 bases between them. The CDR3 extends over 15 amino acids. Germline V CDR1 and CDR2: SGHRS, YFSETQ.